A single sample gave rise to the 7 T cell receptor beta chains below, sequenced in a study of regulatory T cells in long-lasting Graves disease. Arm-PCR with iRepertoire HTBI primers amplified the CDR3 regions for these TCR beta libraries. Using its own MiXCR run on the multiplex PCR reads, TCRdb lists one record per CDR3 protein. This sample yields around 400,000 distinct CDR3 sequences, of which around a sixth are seen a single time; approximately 21% belongs to the top ten. The time point: newly diagnosed GD, antithyroid drugs for less than 3 months. Researchers made the TCR library from RNA that was extracted from PBMCs. Sample: peripheral blood mononuclear cells (PBMCs), taken at new diagnosis, from a patient treated with antithyroid drugs. The receptors stem from a female donor with Graves disease.

This clonotype has ten or more counts. The chain combines TRBV7-9 with TRBJ2-2, with D tentatively TRBD1 or TRBD2 (5 bases each). CDR1 SEHNR and CDR2 FQNEAQ come from the germline V gene (reference sequence). The CDR3 consists of 15 residues. V dropped 7 bases and J dropped 3 bases, with 15 bases sitting between them. For the CDR3, the DNA is TGTGCCAGCATCATCCCCTCGGGGCACACCGGGGAGCTGTTTTTT. As protein: CASIIPSGHTGELFF.

This clonotype has at least ten counts. The gene calls are TRBV9 and TRBJ1-1; possibly TRBD1 for D (5 bases). The germline V gene has CDR1 SGDLS and CDR2 YYNGEE. The CDR3 has 15 residues. Trimming removed 0 bases from V and 5 bases from J, with 14 bases in between. CDR3 region: CASSVEGLYGTEAFF. The CDR3 bases are TGTGCCAGCAGCGTAGAGGGACTCTACGGGACTGAAGCTTTCTTT.

This clonotype was seen only a few times. V and J are TRBV3-1 and TRBJ2-1, with a weak D call TRBD2 (6 bases). The CDR3 loop spans 17 amino acids. Trimming removed 0 bases from V and 4 bases from J, with 16 bases in between. CDR1 is LGHDT and CDR2 is YNNKEL in the germline V gene (reference sequence). This chain's CDR3 is CASSQDRAFGLYNEQFF. CDR3 coding DNA: TGTGCCAGCAGCCAAGATAGGGCCTTCGGACTATACAATGAGCAGTTCTTC.

This clonotype was seen repeatedly, ten times or more. V gene TRBV12-3 or TRBV12-4 combines with J gene TRBJ1-1; maybe TRBD1 (5 bases). V lost 3 bases and J lost 4, with 12 bases in between. This CDR3 has 14 residues. The CDR3 spells CASSLGGGITEAFF. CDR3 coding DNA: TGTGCCAGCAGTTTGGGGGGGGGGATCACTGAAGCTTTCTTT.

The table lists this clonotype with many counts. The J gene is TRBJ2-3, the V gene TRBV28, with 7 nucleotides matching TRBD2. Germline V gene data show CDR1 as MDHEN and CDR2 as SYDVKM. This CDR3 spans 15 amino acids. The V gene end was trimmed by 10 bases and the J gene end by 1 base; junction bases not matched to a gene: 11. CDR3 in amino acids: CATRESEWGTDTQYF. In DNA form, the CDR3 reads TGTGCCACGCGGGAGAGTGAGTGGGGCACAGATACGCAGTATTTT.

This chain links TRBV7-9 with TRBJ1-4; D unresolved. The germline V gene encodes CDR1 SEHNR and CDR2 FQNEAQ (reference sequence). There are 13 residues in the CDR3. Trimming cost V 4 bases and J 8 bases, with 11 bases left between them. Here the CDR3 reads CASSSPWGEKLFF. As DNA, the CDR3 is TGTGCCAGCAGCTCCCCCTGGGGAGAAAAACTGTTTTTT.

The chain is built from TRBV18 and TRBJ1-5; 9 bases align to TRBD1. The CDR3 has 15 residues. Germline values: CDR1 KGHSH, CDR2 LQKENI. Trimming took 4 bases from V and 7 from J; bases not matched to a gene: 8. This chain's CDR3 is CASSLADRGNQPQHF. The CDR3 nucleotides are TGTGCCAGCTCACTAGCTGACAGGGGGAACCAGCCCCAGCATTTT.